One and the same sample provided the 31 T cell receptor beta chains below, sequenced in a study of blood T cell repertoires in COVID-19. TCRdb's table, derived via immunoSEQ multiplex PCR, lists solely in-frame clones and lacks some. The table lists fewer than 200,000 clones, about 74% of them singletons. Material: peripheral blood. These receptors all come from a woman older than 75 with acute or convalescent COVID-19.

This rearrangement joins TRBV15 to TRBJ2-1; a weak D match, TRBD2 (6 bases). Germline V gene lookup returns CDR1 LNHNV and CDR2 YYDKDF (reference sequence). This CDR3 has 18 amino acids. V lost 0 bases and J lost 3, with 18 bases in between. The CDR3: CATSRDRSEAGFYNEQFF. CDR3 coding DNA: TGTGCCACCAGCAGAGATCGGTCGGAGGCGGGATTCTACAATGAGCAGTTCTTC.

The chain employs TRBV6-5 and TRBJ1-1; D is ambiguous. V lost 5 bases to trimming and J lost 0 bases, with 13 bases between them. Germline V gene data show CDR1 as MNHEY and CDR2 as SVGAGI. The CDR3 loop spans 15 amino acids. The CDR3 is CASSTRQPLNTEAFF. CDR3 DNA sequence: TGTGCCAGCAGTACGAGGCAGCCACTGAACACTGAAGCTTTCTTT.

This chain connects TRBV7-9 to TRBJ2-7; 9 nucleotides line up with TRBD1. Germline V gene data show CDR1 as SEHNR and CDR2 as FQNEAQ (reference sequence). CDR3 length: 17 residues. V lost 3 bases and J lost 3; bases outside the gene matches: 12. CDR3 loop: CASSLPPGQGNLYEQYF. The CDR3 DNA reads TGTGCCAGCAGCTTGCCGCCGGGACAGGGCAACCTCTACGAGCAGTACTTC.

The chain employs TRBV5-4 and TRBJ1-1, with D perhaps TRBD1 (6 bases). There are 14 residues in the CDR3. CDR1 is SGHNT and CDR2 is YYREEE in the germline V gene (reference sequence). The germline V and J ends were trimmed by 5 bases and 1 base, with 12 bases remaining between them. Written as DNA, the CDR3 is TGTGCCAGCAGACCAAGCAGGGGGAACACTGAAGCTTTCTTT. Amino acid sequence: CASRPSRGNTEAFF.

V and J are TRBV2 and TRBJ2-3; 8 bases line up with TRBD2. CDR1 and CDR2 (germline): SNHLY, FYNNEI. The junction had 2 bases not matched to a gene; V was cut back by 6 bases and J by 6 bases. The CDR3 has 12 residues. CDR3 nucleotides: TGTGCCAGCAGGGGGACTAGGGATACGCAGTATTTT. Protein sequence: CASRGTRDTQYF.

Only one count was recorded for this clone. The CDR3 here is CASSPQGANEQYF. The DNA for the CDR3 is TGTGCCAGCAGTCCACAGGGGGCAAACGAGCAGTACTTC. The rearrangement uses TRBV7-9 and TRBJ2-7, with 9 bases lining up with TRBD1. This CDR3 contains 13 residues. V lost 6 bases to trimming and J lost 5 bases; unmatched junction nucleotides: 5. In germline, CDR1 is SEHNR, CDR2 FQNEAQ (reference sequence).

The rearrangement joins TRBV3-1 (or the pseudogene TRBV3-2) to TRBJ2-6; 10 bases are a match to TRBD1. Germline trimming cut 5 bases from V and 1 base from J; bases unmatched to any gene: 11. The CDR3 is 19 residues long. Germline assignment: CDR1 LGHDT and CDR2 YNNKEL (reference sequence). CDR3 in DNA: TGTGCCAGCAGCTTCCTAATGGGACAGGGGATATCTGGGGCCAACGTCCTGACTTTC. This encodes CASSFLMGQGISGANVLTF.

V gene TRBV27 combines with J gene TRBJ2-1, with 7 bases lining up with TRBD1. This CDR3 is built from 15 residues. With 1 base clipped from V and 0 bases from J, the junction kept 0 bases outside the gene matches. Looked up from germline, CDR1 is MNHEY and CDR2 is SMNVEV (reference sequence). CDR3 sequence: CASSLWDSSYNEQFF. CDR3 bases: TGTGCCAGCAGTTTATGGGACAGCTCCTACAATGAGCAGTTCTTC.

This chain connects TRBV21-1 to TRBJ1-1; no check of the table's D call, TRBD1, against the DNA was made. TRBV21-1 is annotated as a pseudogene. The CDR3 is 15 amino acids. CDR3 coding DNA: TGTGCCAGCAGCAAAAACGGTCAGACACTTAATGAAGCTTTCTTT. It yields the protein CASSKNGQTLNEAFF.

This clone was counted at least ten times. The gene calls are TRBV13 and TRBJ2-1; TRBD2 matches at 9 bases. Germline lookup yields CDR1 PRHDT and CDR2 FYEKMQ (reference sequence). V shed 0 bases, J shed 5 bases, and the junction held 5 bases outside the gene matches. The CDR3 is made up of 16 amino acids. CDR3 sequence reads: CASSLGRLAVDNEQFF. In DNA, the CDR3 is TGTGCCAGCAGCTTAGGTAGACTAGCGGTAGACAATGAGCAGTTCTTC. The variable domain in full, completed from reference TRBV13 and TRBJ2-1, reads AAGVIQSPRHLIKEKRETATLKCYPIPRHDTVYWYQQGPGQDPQFLISFYEKMQSDKGSIPDRFSAQQFSDYHSELNMSSLELGDSALYFCASSLGRLAVDNEQFFGPGTRLTVL.

The rearrangement joins TRBV28 to TRBJ2-2; D is ambiguous. The germline gives CDR1 MDHEN, CDR2 SYDVKM. CDR3 size: 13 residues. Trimming took off 8 bases at V and 3 bases at J, with 10 bases between the two ends. Here the CDR3 reads CASLRSDTGELFF. The CDR3 DNA reads as TGTGCCAGCCTGCGGTCGGACACCGGGGAGCTGTTTTTT.

The gene calls are TRBV10-3 and TRBJ1-5; D perhaps matches TRBD1 (5 bases). Germline assignment: CDR1 ENHRY and CDR2 SYGVKD. V was shortened by 9 bases and J by 7 bases, with 13 bases between the two germline ends. CDR3 length equals 12 residues. CDR3 sequence: CAIRTGDQPQHF. CDR3 coding DNA: TGTGCCATTAGAACGGGGGACCAGCCCCAGCATTTT.

This chain links TRBV19 with TRBJ1-4; possibly TRBD1 for D (6 bases). CDR3 length equals 14 residues. V was trimmed by 1 base and J by 12 bases, leaving 15 bases between them. Per germline, CDR1 LNHDA and CDR2 SQIVND (reference sequence). CDR3 amino acids: CASSIGQEDSELFF. The CDR3 DNA sequence: TGTGCCAGTAGTATAGGACAGGAAGACTCGGAACTGTTTTTT.

The J gene is TRBJ1-1, the V gene TRBV11-3, with a tentative D call TRBD1 (6 bases). The CDR3 runs to 14 residues. Germline CDR1 and CDR2: SGHNT and YENEEA. V dropped 5 bases and J dropped 6 bases, with 16 bases sitting between them. The CDR3 sequence: CASSLGSQGAEAFF. CDR3 bases: TGTGCCAGCAGCCTGGGGTCACAGGGCGCTGAAGCTTTCTTT.

The rearrangement links TRBV12-5 to TRBJ1-4; possibly TRBD1 for D (6 bases). The CDR3 runs to 14 residues. Deletions cut 5 bases from V and 5 bases from J, with 12 bases between. Germline V gene lookup returns CDR1 LGHNT and CDR2 FRNRAP. The CDR3 sequence: CASGTTGENEKLFF. CDR3 bases: TGTGCTAGTGGTACGACAGGAGAAAATGAAAAACTGTTTTTT.

V gene TRBV27 combines with J gene TRBJ2-1, with D unresolved. The CDR3 is 14 amino acids. V lost 1 base, J lost 8 bases, and 12 bases lay in between. Germline values: CDR1 MNHEY, CDR2 SMNVEV (reference sequence). CDR3 coding DNA: TGTGCCAGCAGTTTATGGTCGCCACTCGATGAGCAGTTCTTC. Protein sequence: CASSLWSPLDEQFF.

The chain combines TRBV7-9 with TRBJ1-3; 7 nucleotides match TRBD1. Unmatched junction bases numbered 16, after V lost 5 bases and J lost 3 bases. CDR1 is SEHNR and CDR2 is FQNEAQ in the germline V gene (reference sequence). The CDR3 consists of 18 residues. The CDR3 bases are TGTGCCAGCAGCCTGGACAGGTTTCGACCTCGGGGTGGAAACACCATATATTTT. Translating gives CASSLDRFRPRGGNTIYF.

The genes are TRBV11-2 and TRBJ2-3; 8 bases line up with TRBD2. V lost 3 bases, J lost 3 bases, and 5 bases stayed unmatched. Germline V gene lookup returns CDR1 SGHAT and CDR2 FQNNGV. The CDR3 contains 15 residues. The CDR3 DNA reads TGTGCCAGCAGCTTTTCCGGGAGGGGGACAGATACGCAGTATTTT. Protein sequence: CASSFSGRGTDTQYF.

This rearrangement joins TRBV6-1 to TRBJ2-5; tentative D call: TRBD2 (6 bases). Germline V lookup: CDR1 MNHNS, CDR2 SASEGT. V lost 5 bases to trimming and J lost 5 bases, with 18 bases between them. This CDR3 is built from 15 residues. The CDR3 spells CASSSPRLEGETQYF. The CDR3 DNA reads TGTGCCAGCAGTTCCCCCCGACTAGAGGGGGAGACCCAGTACTTC.

This clone has a handful of counts. This chain links TRBV12-3 or TRBV12-4 with TRBJ2-1; 9 bases agree with TRBD1. The CDR3 runs 12 residues. V shed 5 bases, J shed 12 bases, and the junction held 5 bases outside the gene matches. DNA of the CDR3: TGTGCCAGCAGTGCCGGGACAGGGCCGCAGTTCTTC. Translation: CASSAGTGPQFF.

The chain couples TRBV19 to TRBJ1-5, with a possible D match to TRBD1 (6 bases). CDR1 and CDR2 from the germline V gene are LNHDA and SQIVND (reference sequence). V was shortened by 5 bases and J by 0 bases, with 17 bases between the two germline ends. The CDR3 length is 17 residues. The CDR3 sequence: CASSDGTSGYSNQPQHF. DNA for the CDR3: TGTGCCAGTAGTGATGGGACATCGGGATATAGCAATCAGCCCCAGCATTTT.

The chain employs TRBV24-1 and TRBJ2-1, with TRBD2 identical over 14 bases. Germline CDR1 and CDR2: KGHDR and SFDVKD. V dropped 7 bases and J dropped 6; count of bases not matched to a gene: 1. CDR3 length: 14 amino acids. CDR3 coding DNA: TGTGCCACCAGGGGACTAGCGGGAGTCAATGAGCAGTTCTTC. Protein: CATRGLAGVNEQFF.

The chain is built from TRBV2 and TRBJ2-1; D might be TRBD2 (5 bases). V lost 5 bases to trimming and J lost 6 bases, with 14 bases between them. CDR1 is SNHLY, CDR2 FYNNEI, per germline. The CDR3 spans 14 residues. CDR3 in amino acids: CASSRQRGGNEQFF. The CDR3 DNA reads as TGTGCCAGCAGTCGACAACGGGGTGGCAATGAGCAGTTCTTC.

This chain joins TRBV5-1 and TRBJ1-5; tentative D call: TRBD1 (5 bases). The CDR3 sequence is 17 residues long. Germline assignment: CDR1 SGHRS and CDR2 YFSETQ. Trimming took off 4 bases at V and 1 base at J, with 18 bases between the two ends. This chain's CDR3 is CASSRGTPGGSNQPQHF. CDR3 bases: TGCGCCAGCAGCCGCGGGACTCCGGGTGGGAGCAATCAGCCCCAGCATTTT.

This rearrangement joins TRBV18 to TRBJ2-5, with 8 bases aligning to TRBD1. This CDR3 is built from 14 residues. Germline V gene data show CDR1 as KGHSH and CDR2 as LQKENI. Trimming cost V 4 bases and J 1 base; bases outside gene matches: 2. The CDR3 DNA follows: TGTGCCAGCTCACTGGGGACAGGCCAAGAGACCCAGTACTTC. Its protein product is CASSLGTGQETQYF.

The sample holds a few counts of this clone. V and J are TRBV7-2 and TRBJ1-6, with 8 bases matching TRBD1. V lost 0 bases and J lost 8; bases outside the gene matches: 3. The CDR3 totals 15 residues. CDR1 and CDR2 from the germline V gene are SGHTA and FQGNSA. In nucleotides, the CDR3 is TGTGCCAGCAGCTTAGCCAGGGGGCGATATTCACCCCTCCACTTT. This translates into CASSLARGRYSPLHF.

V gene TRBV6-2 or TRBV6-3 combines with J gene TRBJ2-7; TRBD2 is a possible D gene (6 bases). Germline V gene data show CDR1 as MNHEY and CDR2 as SVGEGT. The CDR3 is made up of 11 amino acids. V was trimmed by 4 bases and J by 6 bases, leaving 7 bases between them. The CDR3 DNA sequence: TGTGCCAGCAGTTTACTAGCCGAGCAGTACTTC. This gives the protein CASSLLAEQYF.

This chain's CDR3 is CASSRGQSNQPQHF. As DNA, the CDR3 is TGTGCCAGCAGTCGGGGACAGAGCAATCAGCCCCAGCATTTT. This rearrangement joins TRBV27 to TRBJ1-5, with TRBD1 matching 7 bases. The CDR3 contains 14 residues. V shed 5 bases and J 1 base; nucleotides not matched to a gene: 2. CDR1 MNHEY and CDR2 SMNVEV come from the germline V gene (reference sequence).

The V gene is TRBV28, the J gene TRBJ2-7, with TRBD2 identical over 9 bases. Germline CDR1 MDHEN, CDR2 SYDVKM. The CDR3 length is 16 residues. V lost 4 bases to trimming and J lost 3 bases; unmatched junction nucleotides: 10. The CDR3 DNA follows: TGTGCCAGCAGTTCCAGTAGCGGGAGAACCGACTACGAGCAGTACTTC. Its translation is CASSSSSGRTDYEQYF.

The rearrangement uses TRBV6-5 and TRBJ1-2; TRBD1 matches 7 bases. The CDR3 has 15 amino acids. CDR1 and CDR2 from the germline V gene are MNHEY and SVGAGI. After removal of 6 bases from V and 4 bases from J, the junction contained 11 bases not matched to a gene. CDR3 nucleotide sequence: TGTGCCAGCAGACTTACTCTACAGGGGACCTATGGCTACACCTTC. It codes for CASRLTLQGTYGYTF.

V is TRBV20-1 and J is TRBJ2-7, with D hard to call. Between the trimmed V and J ends, which lost 5 bases and 4 bases, there was a span of 9 bases. CDR3 length: 11 amino acids. CDR1 and CDR2 (germline): DFQATT, SNEGSKA (reference sequence). This chain's CDR3 is CSAHQAYEQYF. CDR3 sequence (DNA): TGCAGTGCTCATCAGGCATACGAGCAGTACTTC.